This entry concerns a single TCR beta chain. Its target is unknown. The J segment lost 10 bases and the V segment lost 4 bases, leaving 9 bases of the junction unmatched. From germline, CDR1 is SGHDN and CDR2 FVKESK. CDR3 length equals 16 residues. This specimen belongs to a study of cytotoxic CD8 clonotypes in ibrutinib-treated CLL. Study context: Response sampling took place at median about 12 months of treatment, range 6 to 36.

The method was immunoSEQ multiplex PCR; TCRdb's version includes in-frame clones alone and lacks a portion of them. The sample has almost 250,000 clones, 70% seen once. General observations from the study: Sustained-remission patients were sampled at different times than progressing patients were.

Sequences were derived from PBMCs, sampled after 24 months of ibrutinib treatment. The V call is TRBV14, the J call TRBJ2-1; 14 bases line up with TRBD2. The source is a human donor with chronic lymphocytic leukemia. The chain's CDR3 is CASSPQTSGRAGEQFF. The CDR3 nucleotides read TGTGCCAGCAGCCCCCAGACTAGCGGGAGGGCCGGGGAGCAGTTCTTC.